The present T cell receptor beta chain was sequenced within a study of neurological immune-mediated disorders. In this sample, this clonotype turned up many times. Germline CDR1 SGHVS, CDR2 FNYEAQ. Trimming stripped 3 bases from V and 4 bases from J, with 7 bases between. CDR3 length equals 12 residues. The starting material, 2 million PBMCs stored at -80 C, gave rise to the unsorted libraries. Each CDR3 protein is one row after TCRdb ran MiXCR on the 5' RACE reads. The data contain approximately 30,000 distinct CDR3 sequences, under 7% of them seen just once; the ten biggest clones take up roughly 9%.

Sequenced material: PBMCs. This sequence originates from a woman aged 45 to 65 in good health. This chain uses TRBV7-6 with TRBJ2-7; TRBD1 is a possible D gene (5 bases). The CDR3 DNA sequence: TGTGCCAGCAGCTTCCCAGGGTACGAGCAGTACTTC. Translated: CASSFPGYEQYF.